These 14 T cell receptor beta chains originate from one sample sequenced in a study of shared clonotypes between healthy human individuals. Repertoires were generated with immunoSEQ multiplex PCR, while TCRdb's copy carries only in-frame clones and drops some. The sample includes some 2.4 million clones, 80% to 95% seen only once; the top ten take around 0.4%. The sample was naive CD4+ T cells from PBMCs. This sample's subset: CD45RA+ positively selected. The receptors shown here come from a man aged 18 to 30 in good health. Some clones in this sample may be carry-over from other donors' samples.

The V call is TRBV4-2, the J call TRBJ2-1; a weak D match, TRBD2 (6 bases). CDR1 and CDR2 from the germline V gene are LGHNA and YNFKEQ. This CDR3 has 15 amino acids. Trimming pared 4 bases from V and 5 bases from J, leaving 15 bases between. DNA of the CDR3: TGTGCCAGCAGCCGGCGGGACGGCCACAACAATGAGCAGTTCTTC. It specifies CASSRRDGHNNEQFF.

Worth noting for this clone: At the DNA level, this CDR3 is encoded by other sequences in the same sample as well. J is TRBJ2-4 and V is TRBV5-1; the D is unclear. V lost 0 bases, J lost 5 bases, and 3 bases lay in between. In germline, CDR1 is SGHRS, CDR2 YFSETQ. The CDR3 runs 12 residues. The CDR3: CASSLDQNIQYF. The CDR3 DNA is TGCGCCAGCAGCTTGGACCAAAACATTCAGTACTTC.

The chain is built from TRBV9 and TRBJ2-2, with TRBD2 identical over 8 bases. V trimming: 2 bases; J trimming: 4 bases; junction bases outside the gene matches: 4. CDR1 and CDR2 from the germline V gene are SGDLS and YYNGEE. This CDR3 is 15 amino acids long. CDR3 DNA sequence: TGTGCCAGCAGCGTTACTAGCGGACCCACCGGGGAGCTGTTTTTT. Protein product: CASSVTSGPTGELFF. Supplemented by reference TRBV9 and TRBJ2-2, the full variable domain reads DSGVTQTPKHLITATGQRVTLRCSPRSGDLSVYWYQQSLDQGLQFLIQYYNGEERAKGNILERFSAQQFPDLHSELNLSSLELGDSALYFCASSVTSGPTGELFFGEGSRLTVL.

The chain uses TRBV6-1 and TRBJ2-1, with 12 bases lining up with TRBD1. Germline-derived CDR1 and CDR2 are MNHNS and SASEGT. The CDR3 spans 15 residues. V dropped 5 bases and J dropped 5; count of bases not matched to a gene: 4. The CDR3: CASSQGTGGNNEQFF. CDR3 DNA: TGTGCCAGCAGTCAGGGGACAGGGGGCAACAATGAGCAGTTCTTC.

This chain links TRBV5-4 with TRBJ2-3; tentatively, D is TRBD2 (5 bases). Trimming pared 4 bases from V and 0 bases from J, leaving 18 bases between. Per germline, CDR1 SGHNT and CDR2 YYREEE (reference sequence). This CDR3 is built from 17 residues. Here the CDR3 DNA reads TGTGCCAGCAGCCCAAAAATAGCGAGCCCGAGCACAGATACGCAGTATTTT. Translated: CASSPKIASPSTDTQYF.

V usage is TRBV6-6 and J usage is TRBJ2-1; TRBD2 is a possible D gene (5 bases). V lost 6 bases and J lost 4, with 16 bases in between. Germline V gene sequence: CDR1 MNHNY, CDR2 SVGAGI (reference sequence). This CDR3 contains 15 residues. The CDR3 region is CASSPVMRAYNEQFF. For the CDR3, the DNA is TGTGCCAGCAGCCCCGTAATGCGGGCGTACAATGAGCAGTTCTTC.

CDR3 DNA: TGTGCCAGCCGTTCTTGGGGGGAGCAGTTCTTC. This sequence encodes CASRSWGEQFF. The J gene is TRBJ2-1, the V gene TRBV27; D might be TRBD1 or TRBD2, each matching 5 bases. V was pared by 8 bases and J by 10 bases, with 12 bases between. The CDR3 totals 11 residues. CDR1 and CDR2 from the germline V gene are MNHEY and SMNVEV (reference sequence).

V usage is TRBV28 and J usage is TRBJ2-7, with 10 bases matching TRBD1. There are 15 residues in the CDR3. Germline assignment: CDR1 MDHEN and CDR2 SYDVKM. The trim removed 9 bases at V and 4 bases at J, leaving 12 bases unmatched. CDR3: CASHYATGGAYEQYF. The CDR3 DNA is TGTGCCAGTCATTATGCGACAGGGGGCGCATACGAGCAGTACTTC.

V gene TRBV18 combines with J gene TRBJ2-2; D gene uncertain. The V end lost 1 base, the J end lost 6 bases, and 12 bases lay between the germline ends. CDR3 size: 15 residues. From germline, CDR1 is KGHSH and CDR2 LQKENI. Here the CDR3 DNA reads TGTGCCAGCTCACCACGGCAGGTCGACTCCGGGGAGCTGTTTTTT. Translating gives CASSPRQVDSGELFF.

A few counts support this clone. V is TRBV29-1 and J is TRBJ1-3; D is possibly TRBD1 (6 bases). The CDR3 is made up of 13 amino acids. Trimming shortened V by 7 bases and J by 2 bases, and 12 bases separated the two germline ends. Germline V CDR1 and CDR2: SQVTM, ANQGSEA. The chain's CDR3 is CSAGTLAGNTIYF. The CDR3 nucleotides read TGCAGCGCTGGGACACTGGCTGGAAACACCATATATTTT.

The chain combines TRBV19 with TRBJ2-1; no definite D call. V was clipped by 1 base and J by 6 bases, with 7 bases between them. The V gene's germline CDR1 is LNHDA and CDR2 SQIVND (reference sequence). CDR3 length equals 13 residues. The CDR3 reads CASSIVSANEQFF. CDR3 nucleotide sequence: TGTGCCAGTAGTATAGTCAGTGCCAATGAGCAGTTCTTC.

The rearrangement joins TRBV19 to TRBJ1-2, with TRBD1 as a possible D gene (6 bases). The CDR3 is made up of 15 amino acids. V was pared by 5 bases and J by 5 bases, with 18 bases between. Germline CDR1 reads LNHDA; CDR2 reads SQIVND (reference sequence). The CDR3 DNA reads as TGTGCCAGTAGTTCGGACAGTTCACCTTATTATGGCTACACCTTC. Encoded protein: CASSSDSSPYYGYTF.

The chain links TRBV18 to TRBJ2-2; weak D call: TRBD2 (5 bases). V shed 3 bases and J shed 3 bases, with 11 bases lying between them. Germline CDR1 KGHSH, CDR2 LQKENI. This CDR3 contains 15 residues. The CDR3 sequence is CASSPTLAHTGELFF. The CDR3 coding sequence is TGTGCCAGCTCACCGACCCTAGCCCACACCGGGGAGCTGTTTTTT.

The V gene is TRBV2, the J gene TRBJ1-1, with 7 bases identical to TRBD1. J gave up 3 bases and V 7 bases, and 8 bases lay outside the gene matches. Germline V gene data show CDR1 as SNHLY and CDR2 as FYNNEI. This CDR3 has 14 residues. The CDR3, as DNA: TGTGCCAGCAACGCTGACAGGGAGGACACTGAAGCTTTCTTT. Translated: CASNADREDTEAFF.